This is a list of T cell receptor beta chains from one sample in a study of shared T cell receptors in the human thymus. Data came from immunoSEQ multiplex PCR; TCRdb stores just in-frame clones and leaves some out. The table includes approximately 660,000 clones, around 89% detected once. These same records also appear under a second study, on human thymus T cells.

Input material: thymocytes. Receptor source: a boy under three years old with a congenital heart defect. The CDR3 runs from the conserved cysteine through the conserved F or W. The D gene is left open where the match is weak. Size values are once, few and many counts, or a class for expanded clones, and some rows have none.

j_gene | abundance | d_gene | v_gene | CDR3nt | CDR3aa
TRBJ1-1 | - | - | TRBV11-2 | TGTGCCAGCAGCTTCGGGGGGGTCGGGGGCACTGAAGCTTTCTTT | CASSFGGVGGTEAFF
TRBJ1-3 | - | - | TRBV30 | TGTGCTCAGGAAAGTGGAGGCGCAGCTGGAAACACCATATATTTT | CAQESGGAAGNTIYF
TRBJ2-7 | - | TRBD2 | TRBV7-2 | TGTGCCAGCAGCATCGGGGGGGAGCAGTACTTC | CASSIGGEQYF
TRBJ2-6 | once | TRBD1 | TRBV7-2 | TGTGCCAGCAGCTTACCGGGACAGGGACTCTCTGGGGCCAACGTCCTGACTTTC | CASSLPGQGLSGANVLTF
TRBJ2-1 | - | - | TRBV6-5 | TGTGCCAGCAGTTACCGCCGGACAGTCATATACAATGAGCAGTTCTTC | CASSYRRTVIYNEQFF
TRBJ2-1 | - | - | TRBV11-2 | TGTGCCAGCAGCTTAAAGGGGGAAGAAACTCTCAATGAGCAGTTCTTC | CASSLKGEETLNEQFF
TRBJ1-2 | few | - | TRBV25-1 | TGTGCCAGTAAGGGATCAGGGGCTCACTATGGCTACACCTTC | CASKGSGAHYGYTF
TRBJ1-3 | few | - | TRBV5-8 | TGTGCCAGCAGGCCGGCTGGAAACACCATATATTTT | CASRPAGNTIYF
TRBJ2-7 | - | TRBD2 | TRBV27 | TGTGCCAGCAGTCCTTCTAGCGGGAGGGATCCATACGAGCAGTACTTC | CASSPSSGRDPYEQYF
TRBJ2-7 | - | - | TRBV7-2 | TGTGCCAGCAGCCCGGGACTTAACTACGAGCAGTACTTC | CASSPGLNYEQYF
TRBJ1-5 | - | - | TRBV27 | TGTGCCAGCAAAACACGCAATCAGCCCCAGCATTTT | CASKTRNQPQHF
TRBJ2-7 | - | TRBD1 | TRBV5-1 | TGCGCCAGCAGCTTGGGCCTGAGGGGGCGAAGCCCCTACGAGCAGTACTTC | CASSLGLRGRSPYEQYF
TRBJ2-7 | - | - | TRBV5-5 | TGTGCCAGCAGTCTAGGGGGTTTAACCTACGAGCAGTACTTC | CASSLGGLTYEQYF
TRBJ2-1 | - | TRBD1 | TRBV19 | TGTGCCAGTAGTACCGACAGGGGGGCGGATGAGCAGTTCTTC | CASSTDRGADEQFF
TRBJ1-5 | - | TRBD1 | TRBV30 | TGTGCCTGGAGTGCTACAGGGGTAGGCAATCAGCCCCAGCATTTT | CAWSATGVGNQPQHF
TRBJ1-2 | - | - | TRBV30 | TGTGCCTGGACTCCGGGTCGGGGGTTAGGAGGCTACACCTTC | CAWTPGRGLGGYTF
TRBJ2-7 | - | TRBD2 | TRBV5-1 | TGCGCCAGCAGACCTACCCCGGGACTACGCTCCTACGAGCAGTACTTC | CASRPTPGLRSYEQYF
TRBJ2-3 | - | TRBD2 | TRBV27 | TGTGCCAGCAGTTGGGCGGGAGGTCTTTACACAGATACGCAGTATTTT | CASSWAGGLYTDTQYF
TRBJ2-7 | - | - | TRBV10-1 | TGCGCCAGCGGGGCCTGGGTCTACGAGCAGTACTTC | CASGAWVYEQYF
TRBJ2-1 | - | TRBD2 | TRBV14 | TGTGCCAGCAGCCTTAGGGCTAGCGGGAGTGGTGACGGTGAGCAGTTCTTC | CASSLRASGSGDGEQFF
TRBJ2-5 | once | TRBD2 | TRBV6-1 | TGTGCCAGCAGTGAAAGGGGTAGGGAGGGCCCAGAGACCCAGTACTTC | CASSERGREGPETQYF
TRBJ2-7 | - | TRBD2 | TRBV9 | TGTGCCAGCAGCCAAGAGGGACTAGCGGTAATCGACGAGCAGTACTTC | CASSQEGLAVIDEQYF
TRBJ2-7 | - | TRBD1 | TRBV19 | TGTGCCAGTAGTCAGGGGACAGGGGGCAGCGAGCAGTACTTC | CASSQGTGGSEQYF
TRBJ2-7 | - | - | TRBV19 | TGTGCCAGTAGTAGCCGACTAACGATTTACGAGCAGTACTTC | CASSSRLTIYEQYF
TRBJ2-1 | - | - | TRBV30 | TGTGCCTGGAGTGTAAGACTAGCCTACAATGAGCAGTTCTTC | CAWSVRLAYNEQFF
TRBJ2-1 | - | TRBD2 | TRBV27 | TGTGCCAGCAGCCCGACCTCCCCTGAACTAGCGGGAGATTATATCGATGAGCAGTTCTTC | CASSPTSPELAGDYIDEQFF
TRBJ2-1 | - | TRBD2 | TRBV27 | TGTGCCAGCAGTTTTGAGCGGGAGGGAACCAATGAGCAGTTCTTC | CASSFEREGTNEQFF
TRBJ2-7 | - | - | TRBV19 | TGTGCCAGTAGCGACCCGGGATTACAGAGCCTTCTGGACGAGCAGTACTTC | CASSDPGLQSLLDEQYF
TRBJ1-1 | few | - | TRBV5-6 | TGTGCCAGCAGTCGTACAGAGAACACTGAAGCTTTCTTT | CASSRTENTEAFF